These 28 T cell receptor beta chains were sequenced from one sample in a study of cytomegalovirus exposure and HLA in healthy donors. The PCR made use of 60 Vbeta and 13 Jbeta primers. The protocol was immunoSEQ multiplex PCR, while the TCRdb copy is restricted to in-frame clones and leaves out a portion. The top ten clones hold approximately 2% of a sample with around 150,000 clones, approximately 76% of them seen once. The sample comprised PBMCs. These receptors were taken from a female donor in good health and CMV-seronegative.

This chain links TRBV30 with TRBJ1-2, with TRBD1 matching 9 bases. Unmatched junction bases numbered 8, after V lost 2 bases and J lost 4 bases. From germline, CDR1 is GTSNPN and CDR2 SVGIG (reference sequence). The CDR3 is made up of 15 amino acids. The CDR3, as DNA: TGTGCCTGGAGTTTGACAGGGGGAAGTGCCTATGGCTACACCTTC. Translating it yields CAWSLTGGSAYGYTF. Looking up the rest from reference TRBV30 and TRBJ1-2 gives the full variable domain: SQTIHQWPATLVQPVGSPLSLECTVEGTSNPNLYWYRQAAGRGLQLLFYSVGIGQISSEVPQNLSASRPQDRQFILSSKKLLLSDSGFYLCAWSLTGGSAYGYTFGSGTRLTVV.

This clone was observed a handful of times. The chain uses TRBV5-6 and TRBJ1-2; D uncertain. CDR3 length equals 14 residues. V was pared by 1 base and J by 4 bases, with 11 bases between. Germline CDR1 SGHDT, CDR2 YYEEEE. CDR3: CASSLNGGFYGYTF. The CDR3 DNA reads as TGTGCCAGCAGCTTGAACGGCGGTTTCTATGGCTACACCTTC.

The CDR3 coding sequence is TGCAGCGTTGGGACTAGCTACGAGCAGTACTTC. It encodes CSVGTSYEQYF. The chain is built from TRBV29-1 and TRBJ2-7, with TRBD2 matching 7 bases. With V trimmed by 4 bases and J by 3 bases, 0 bases remained unmatched. Per the germline V gene, CDR1 is SQVTM and CDR2 is ANQGSEA. This CDR3 comprises 11 residues.

This clone was observed a few times. This sequence joins TRBV4-1 and TRBJ1-3; no clear D. Deletions cut 3 bases from V and 4 bases from J, with 7 bases between. In germline, CDR1 is MGHRA, CDR2 YSYEKL. This CDR3 spans 13 amino acids. CDR3 protein: CASSHPSGNTIYF. CDR3 coding DNA: TGCGCCAGCAGCCACCCGTCCGGAAACACCATATATTTT.

This rearrangement joins TRBV10-3 to TRBJ2-7; a weak D match, TRBD2 (6 bases). CDR3 length: 13 amino acids. Trimming removed 6 bases from V and 5 bases from J, with 14 bases in between. The V gene's germline CDR1 is ENHRY and CDR2 SYGVKD. CDR3 DNA sequence: TGTGCCATCAGGGCGGGAATGGTGGACGAGCAGTACTTC. Residues: CAIRAGMVDEQYF.

J is TRBJ2-1 and V is TRBV9, with 11 bases lining up with TRBD2. Trimming removed 2 bases from V and 4 bases from J; junction bases left unmatched: 2. Germline-derived CDR1 and CDR2 are SGDLS and YYNGEE. The CDR3 covers 15 residues. Written as DNA, the CDR3 is TGTGCCAGCAGCGTGGGACTAGCGGAATACAATGAGCAGTTCTTC. Amino acid sequence: CASSVGLAEYNEQFF.

This clone was counted between two and nine times. The gene calls are TRBV30 and TRBJ1-5, with unresolved D. The CDR3 spans 12 residues. Germline CDR1 is GTSNPN and CDR2 is SVGIG (reference sequence). V lost 1 base and J lost 4, with 5 bases in between. This chain's CDR3 is CAWSASNQPQHF. The DNA for the CDR3 is TGTGCCTGGAGTGCCTCGAATCAGCCCCAGCATTTT. Drawing the rest from reference TRBV30 and TRBJ1-5, the complete variable domain is SQTIHQWPATLVQPVGSPLSLECTVEGTSNPNLYWYRQAAGRGLQLLFYSVGIGQISSEVPQNLSASRPQDRQFILSSKKLLLSDSGFYLCAWSASNQPQHFGDGTRLSIL.

This chain joins TRBV5-6 and TRBJ2-1; 7 bases align to TRBD1. The germline V gene has CDR1 SGHDT and CDR2 YYEEEE. The CDR3 extends over 14 amino acids. The V gene end was trimmed by 3 bases and the J gene end by 2 bases; junction bases not matched to a gene: 2. CDR3 bases: TGTGCCAGCAGCTGGGACAGAGCCTACAATGAGCAGTTCTTC. This encodes CASSWDRAYNEQFF.

The CDR3 region has the DNA TGCGCCAGCAGCTTGGGGACAGGCCCCTCCTACGAGCAGTACTTC. Translation: CASSLGTGPSYEQYF. V usage is TRBV5-1 and J usage is TRBJ2-7, with 7 bases aligning to TRBD1. This CDR3 has 15 residues. V gave up 0 bases and J gave up 0 bases; unmatched junction bases: 3. From germline, CDR1 is SGHRS and CDR2 YFSETQ.

V gene TRBV6-5 combines with J gene TRBJ1-2, with D unclear. Germline CDR1 and CDR2: MNHEY and SVGAGI. V was shortened by 6 bases and J by 6 bases, with 17 bases between the two germline ends. The CDR3 extends over 14 amino acids. The CDR3 DNA reads TGTGCCAGCAGACCCGACGGGGATGCGCATGGCTACACCTTC. Translated, it gives CASRPDGDAHGYTF.

The V call is TRBV5-1, the J call TRBJ1-1; D ambiguous. Trimming stripped 1 base from V and 0 bases from J, with 7 bases between. There are 14 residues in the CDR3. Per the germline V gene, CDR1 is SGHRS and CDR2 is YFSETQ. The CDR3 loop reads CASSLPTMNTEAFF. The CDR3 bases are TGCGCCAGCAGCTTGCCGACAATGAACACTGAAGCTTTCTTT. Filled out from reference TRBV5-1 and TRBJ1-1, the complete variable domain reads KAGVTQTPRYLIKTRGQQVTLSCSPISGHRSVSWYQQTPGQGLQFLFEYFSETQRNKGNFPGRFSGRQFSNSRSEMNVSTLELGDSALYLCASSLPTMNTEAFFGQGTRLTVV.

V gene TRBV7-8 combines with J gene TRBJ1-5; D gene unclear. Trimming took off 0 bases at V and 1 base at J, with 4 bases between the two ends. CDR3 length: 14 residues. The germline V gene has CDR1 SGHVS and CDR2 FQNEAQ. The CDR3 sequence: CASSLAESNQPQHF. The CDR3 nucleotides read TGTGCCAGCAGCTTAGCGGAGAGCAATCAGCCCCAGCATTTT.

The CDR3 nucleotides read TGTGCCTGGAGTGGGACATTATATGGCTACACCTTC. Its translation is CAWSGTLYGYTF. The rearrangement links TRBV30 to TRBJ1-2; the D gene is possibly TRBD1 (5 bases). CDR1 and CDR2 from the germline V gene are GTSNPN and SVGIG (reference sequence). The CDR3 consists of 12 residues. Trimming removed 1 base at V and 5 bases at J, with 8 bases between.

CDR3 protein: CASRTLHSSTDTQYF. The CDR3 region has the DNA TGTGCCAGCAGGACCTTGCACAGCAGCACAGATACGCAGTATTTT. The V gene is TRBV2, the J gene TRBJ2-3; D gene ambiguous. In germline, CDR1 is SNHLY, CDR2 FYNNEI. V was trimmed by 6 bases and J by 0 bases, leaving 13 bases between them. The CDR3 has 15 amino acids.

This chain connects TRBV7-3 to TRBJ2-7; TRBD1 matches 10 bases. The junction had 3 bases not matched to a gene; V was cut back by 5 bases and J by 5 bases. Germline CDR1 is SGHTA and CDR2 is FQGTGA. This CDR3 is built from 13 residues. The DNA of the CDR3 is TGTGCCAGCAGCCGGGACAGGGGAGACGAGCAGTACTTC. Translation gives CASSRDRGDEQYF.

This chain joins TRBV29-1 and TRBJ2-7; 9 nucleotides align to TRBD1. With 5 bases clipped from V and 4 bases from J, the junction kept 9 bases outside the gene matches. Germline V CDR1 and CDR2: SQVTM, ANQGSEA. The CDR3 covers 14 residues. CDR3: CSVNRDRDGYEQYF. The CDR3 nucleotides are TGCAGCGTTAACCGGGACAGGGATGGGTACGAGCAGTACTTC.

Note on this clone: One junction end does not reproduce the germline sequence, and a read error may be involved. The genes are TRBV2 and TRBJ2-3, with 11 bases fitting TRBD2. The CDR3 covers 16 residues. The germline CDR1 and CDR2 sequences are SNHLY and FYNNEI. The CDR3 reads CAGRLGTSGDTDTQYF. The CDR3 bases are TGTGCCGGCAGATTAGGGACTAGCGGAGACACAGATACGCAGTATTTT.

The chain employs TRBV6-1 and TRBJ2-4; tentatively, D is TRBD1 (6 bases). CDR3 length equals 13 residues. The V end lost 8 bases, the J end lost 7 bases, and 15 bases lay between the germline ends. Germline CDR1 and CDR2: MNHNS and SASEGT. The CDR3 nucleotides are TGTGCCAGCGCTAGAGGGACATCTAACATTCAGTACTTC. Protein product: CASARGTSNIQYF.

This clone showed up just once. The chain links TRBV6-5 to TRBJ1-6; D gene uncertain. Germline V gene sequence: CDR1 MNHEY, CDR2 SVGAGI. The V gene lost 1 base and the J gene lost 5 bases, with 3 bases spanning the gap. CDR3 length equals 13 residues. The CDR3 DNA reads TGTGCCAGCAGTTACTACAATAATTCACCCCTCCACTTT. Translation gives CASSYYNNSPLHF.

In its sample, this clone was seen a few times. The genes are TRBV6-5 and TRBJ2-3; D ambiguous. Germline CDR1 reads MNHEY; CDR2 reads SVGAGI. This CDR3 region has 14 residues. The germline V and J ends were trimmed by 3 bases and 0 bases, with 7 bases remaining between them. The CDR3 DNA reads TGTGCCAGCAGTTATAGAAAGAGCACAGATACGCAGTATTTT. Encoded protein: CASSYRKSTDTQYF.

The V gene is TRBV2, the J gene TRBJ2-1; a weak D match, TRBD2 (5 bases). This CDR3 has 15 amino acids. Germline V gene data show CDR1 as SNHLY and CDR2 as FYNNEI. Trimming left V 2 bases short and J 0 bases short, with 8 bases between. The CDR3 DNA reads as TGTGCCAGCAGTGAAACGGGATACTCCTACAATGAGCAGTTCTTC. The encoded protein is CASSETGYSYNEQFF.

This clone was counted between two and nine times. The gene calls are TRBV2 and TRBJ1-4, with 7 nucleotides matching TRBD1. Germline assignment: CDR1 SNHLY and CDR2 FYNNEI. The trim removed 7 bases at V and 3 bases at J, leaving 8 bases unmatched. The CDR3 is 15 residues long. The CDR3 sequence: CASTLGGQPNEKLFF. CDR3 coding DNA: TGTGCCAGCACCCTGGGGGGACAGCCTAATGAAAAACTGTTTTTT. Using reference TRBV2 and TRBJ1-4 for the parts outside the CDR3, the full variable domain is EPEVTQTPSHQVTQMGQEVILRCVPISNHLYFYWYRQILGQKVEFLVSFYNNEISEKSEIFDDQFSVERPDGSNFTLKIRSTKLEDSAMYFCASTLGGQPNEKLFFGSGTQLSVL.

The chain joins TRBV7-9 to TRBJ2-1; D gene unclear. The ends were cut back, 5 bases at V and 7 bases at J, with 6 bases in the middle. The germline CDR1 and CDR2 sequences are SEHNR and FQNEAQ (reference sequence). This CDR3 region has 11 residues. The CDR3, as DNA: TGTGCCAGCAGCCCGCGTAATGAGCAGTTCTTC. It is translated as CASSPRNEQFF. The variable domain in full, completed from reference TRBV7-9 and TRBJ2-1, reads DTGVSQNPRHKITKRGQNVTFRCDPISEHNRLYWYRQTLGQGPEFLTYFQNEAQLEKSRLLSDRFSAERPKGSFSTLEIQRTEQGDSAMYLCASSPRNEQFFGPGTRLTVL.

This clone was seen just once. The CDR3 nucleotides read TGTGCCAGCAGTTGGGGGCTGGAGTACGAGCAGTACTTC. Encoded protein: CASSWGLEYEQYF. The chain is built from TRBV27 and TRBJ2-5, with D possibly matching TRBD1 (6 bases). The end of the DNA aligns better with TRBJ2-7, so the J call may be wrong. Germline V gene data show CDR1 as MNHEY and CDR2 as SMNVEV (reference sequence). The CDR3 extends over 13 amino acids.

The chain links TRBV6-5 to TRBJ2-1, with TRBD2 matching 9 bases. The CDR3 is 15 residues long. CDR1 and CDR2 from the germline V gene are MNHEY and SVGAGI. V shed 5 bases, J shed 4 bases, and the junction held 6 bases outside the gene matches. CDR3 coding DNA: TGTGCCAGCAGTGTTAGCGGGAGCCCGTACAATGAGCAGTTCTTC. Residues: CASSVSGSPYNEQFF.

The genes are TRBV6-4 and TRBJ1-1; tentative D call: TRBD1 (6 bases). This CDR3 comprises 13 residues. Germline CDR1 reads MRHNA; CDR2 reads SNTAGT. V was pared by 2 bases and J by 4 bases, with 8 bases between. CDR3 DNA sequence: TGTGCCAGCAGTGACACAGGGAGCACTGAAGCTTTCTTT. Translation gives CASSDTGSTEAFF.

The chain employs TRBV5-4 and TRBJ2-3; TRBD2 agrees at 15 bases. The germline CDR1 and CDR2 sequences are SGHNT and YYREEE (reference sequence). This CDR3 contains 18 residues. J lost 0 bases, V lost 4 bases, and 6 bases had no gene match. The CDR3 DNA follows: TGTGCCAGCAGCGCGGGACTAGCGGGAGGATTCAGCACAGATACGCAGTATTTT. Translation gives CASSAGLAGGFSTDTQYF. The whole variable domain, filled in from reference TRBV5-4 and TRBJ2-3, reads ETGVTQSPTHLIKTRGQQVTLRCSSQSGHNTVSWYQQALGQGPQFIFQYYREEENGRGNFPPRFSGLQFPNYSSELNVNALELDDSALYLCASSAGLAGGFSTDTQYFGPGTRLTVL.

The V call is TRBV30, the J call TRBJ1-3; a weak D match, TRBD1 (5 bases). This CDR3 comprises 13 residues. Trimming shortened V by 6 bases and J by 1 base, and 10 bases separated the two germline ends. Germline values: CDR1 GTSNPN, CDR2 SVGIG (reference sequence). This chain's CDR3 is CACSRGSGNTIYF. The CDR3 region has the DNA TGTGCCTGCAGTCGGGGGTCTGGAAACACCATATATTTT.